The 28 T cell receptor delta chains below were found in one sample sequenced in a study of γδ T cells in repeated Plasmodium falciparum infection. Bulk repertoires came from Vgamma9/Vdelta2+ or Vdelta2-negative gammadelta T cells flow-sorted from PBMC. TCRdb redid clone calling on the multiplex PCR reads using CATT. The sample lists 45,000 to 60,000 delta-chain clones, roughly 2% occurring once. The sequenced sample was gamma-delta T cells from blood. These receptors were taken from a pool of human donors (malaria-infected and uninfected, not separated).

This clone was seen ten or more times. Since a far larger clone is one base different, this is likely a read error. The identical CDR3 is also encoded by other nucleotide sequences in the sample. The chain employs TRDV3 and TRDJ1; the D gene is possibly TRDD2 (6 bases). As TCRdb names no J gene, one was assigned here on the basis of a DNA match to germline. The CDR3 totals 17 residues. Deletions cut 3 bases from V and 7 bases from J, with 30 bases between. CDR1 TVYSNPD and CDR2 GDNSRS come from the germline V gene (reference sequence). The CDR3 sequence is CALPVPFHPSHRGKLIF. The CDR3, as DNA: TGTGCCTTACCGGTTCCCTTCCACCCATCCCATAGAGGTAAACTCATCTTT.

This clone was recorded many times. The protein held in TCRdb is that of a much larger clone and does not match this DNA's translation at residue 10, likely because of a read error; the protein shown is translated from the DNA. This sequence joins TRDV3 and TRDJ1; D uncertain. Since TCRdb gives no J gene, matching the DNA to germline was used here to assign it. Per germline, CDR1 TVYSNPD and CDR2 GDNSRS (reference sequence). The germline V and J ends were trimmed by 4 bases and 5 bases, with 32 bases remaining between them. CDR3 size: 18 residues. For the CDR3, the DNA is TGTGCCTCCCGGAAAAATCGCCTCAGCCCTAGTCGTGGGGATAAACTCATCTTT. It yields the protein CASRKNRLSPSRGDKLIF.

This clone was counted only a few times. A clone one base away is much larger, so this may be a read error. Other DNA sequences within the sample encode an identical CDR3. The V gene is given as TRDV1, and no J gene call is available; the table assigns TRDD3, which was not confirmed against the DNA. Germline CDR1 TSWWSYY, CDR2 QGS. The CDR3 runs 14 residues. In nucleotides, the CDR3 is TGTGCTCTTGGGGAACTATCCGCCACCGATAAACTCATCTTC. Its protein is CALGELSATDKLIF.

On this clone itself: TCRdb pairs this DNA with a much larger clone's protein that differs at residue 9, likely a read error; the protein shown was translated from the DNA. V and J are TRDV2 and TRDJ1, with D tentatively TRDD3 (6 bases). Deletions cut 0 bases from V and 3 bases from J, with 28 bases between. The germline V gene has CDR1 GEAIGNYY and CDR2 EKD. The CDR3 is made up of 20 amino acids. CDR3 amino acids: CACDTGTLRGAPGGPDKLIF. In DNA, the CDR3 is TGTGCCTGTGACACCGGTACCTTACGGGGGGCCCCCGGGGGACCCGATAAACTCATCTTT.

This clone appeared many times. The chain has TRDV3 and TRDJ1; D is possibly TRDD2 (9 bases). Germline CDR1 TVYSNPD, CDR2 GDNSRS (reference sequence). The CDR3 consists of 21 residues. Between the trimmed V and J ends, which lost 3 bases and 0 bases, there was a span of 35 bases. The CDR3 sequence: CALTLAAFLRSWGTYTDKLIF. The CDR3 coding sequence is TGTGCCTTAACGCTAGCCGCCTTCCTACGGTCCTGGGGGACTTACACCGATAAACTCATCTTT.

This clone was picked up many times. The protein TCRdb gives is from a much larger clone and does not agree with this DNA's translation at residue 4, likely a read error; the protein shown here comes from the DNA. The CDR3 loop is CACGTVGGSGVTDKLIF. The CDR3 DNA reads as TGTGCCTGTGGCACCGTTGGGGGATCCGGGGTCACCGATAAACTCATCTTT. This chain joins TRDV2 and TRDJ1, with TRDD3 identical over 8 bases. Germline matching of the DNA provided the J gene here, since TCRdb leaves it blank. CDR3 length: 17 amino acids. The germline V gene has CDR1 GEAIGNYY and CDR2 EKD.

This clone has ten or more counts. Other DNA sequences in the same sample also yield this CDR3. This CDR3 is CALGKAPMNLPLRSVGAMYTDKLIF. CDR3 sequence (DNA): TGTGCTCTTGGGAAAGCCCCAATGAACCTTCCCCTCAGGAGCGTGGGGGCCATGTACACCGATAAACTCATCTTT. The chain combines TRDV1 with TRDJ1; the D gene could be TRDD2 or TRDD3 (6 bases each). TCRdb records no J gene; here it was assigned by comparing the DNA to germline. The CDR3 loop spans 25 amino acids. The germline gives CDR1 TSWWSYY, CDR2 QGS. V gave up 5 bases and J gave up 0 bases, with 43 bases separating them.

This clone has a count of ten or more. TCRdb's protein for this DNA is that of a much larger clone and differs from the translation at residue 5, likely a read error; the protein shown is the DNA translation. The rearrangement uses TRDV1 and TRDJ1; TRDD3 agrees at 9 bases. Germline values: CDR1 TSWWSYY, CDR2 QGS. V shed 4 bases, J shed 2 bases, and the junction held 41 bases outside the gene matches. The CDR3 contains 27 residues. CDR3: CALGGPLFLAPKLGDTRRKGGTDKLIF. The CDR3 nucleotides are TGTGCTCTTGGGGGACCCCTCTTCCTAGCCCCCAAGCTAGGGGATACGCGGCGAAAGGGGGGTACCGATAAACTCATCTTT.

On this clone itself: TCRdb's protein for this DNA is that of a much larger clone and differs from the translation at residue 11, likely a read error; the protein shown is the DNA translation. Other DNA variants within this sample encode the same CDR3. The V gene call reads TRDV3; no J gene was called; TRDD3, the table's D call, was not compared with the DNA. The CDR3 length is 13 residues. Germline CDR1 is TVYSNPD and CDR2 is GDNSRS (reference sequence). Here the CDR3 reads CALSLWGPHKHIF. For the CDR3, the DNA is TGTGCCTTAAGTCTCTGGGGGCCTCATAAACACATCTTT.

Worth noting for this clone: TCRdb's protein, taken from a much larger clone, differs from this DNA's translation at residue 6, likely owing to a read error; the protein displayed comes from the DNA. The chain employs TRDV1 and TRDJ1; 7 bases map to TRDD2. No J segment appears in TCRdb, so it was assigned here by matching the sequence to germline. This CDR3 has 23 amino acids. Unmatched junction bases numbered 29, after V lost 4 bases and J lost 0 bases. Germline V gene data show CDR1 as TSWWSYY and CDR2 as QGS. The CDR3 loop is CALGVHSSYPFRRLAFYTDKLIF. CDR3 bases: TGTGCTCTTGGGGTCCATAGTTCCTACCCTTTTCGCCGTCTGGCCTTTTACACCGATAAACTCATCTTT.

Of note for this clone: A read error is the likely source, as a far larger clone sits one nucleotide away. Other DNA sequences in this sample translate to the same CDR3. CDR3 in DNA: TGTGCTCTACCACACCAACATAATTCCCCTGCTACTGGGTGGACCGATAAACTCATCTTT. It encodes CALPHQHNSPATGWTDKLIF. V is TRDV1 and J is TRDJ1, with D perhaps matching TRDD3 (6 bases). The J gene was missing in TCRdb and was found by matching the end of the DNA to germline. Germline V gene data show CDR1 as TSWWSYY and CDR2 as QGS. The ends were cut back, 9 bases at V and 2 bases at J, with 34 bases in the middle. This CDR3 is 20 amino acids long.

The table lists this clone with a few counts. With only one base between it and a far larger clone, this is likely a read error. The sample holds other DNA sequences that translate to the same CDR3. The V gene is TRDV1, the J gene TRDJ1; 13 bases are shared with TRDD3. Assignment of the J gene here rests on matching the DNA to germline, because TCRdb gives none. The length of the CDR3 is 20 residues. Germline CDR1 and CDR2: TSWWSYY and QGS. V dropped 7 bases and J dropped 0; count of bases not matched to a gene: 17. The CDR3 here is CALDAGPYWGIRPYTDKLIF. CDR3 nucleotide sequence: TGTGCTCTTGATGCGGGGCCTTACTGGGGGATACGTCCGTACACCGATAAACTCATCTTT.

This clone was counted many times. It differs at one base from a far larger clone, so likely a read error. This sample includes further DNA sequences coding for the same CDR3. V is TRDV1 and J is TRDJ2, with a tentative D call TRDD3 (8 bases). Because TCRdb records no J gene, it was assigned here through a match of the DNA to germline. This CDR3 has 23 amino acids. Germline assignment: CDR1 TSWWSYY and CDR2 QGS. V lost 4 bases and J 0 bases, leaving 33 bases between the germline ends. The CDR3 sequence: CALGAMAFLHFTGGPALTAQLFF. CDR3 nucleotide sequence: TGTGCTCTTGGGGCGATGGCCTTCCTCCATTTCACTGGGGGTCCTGCTTTGACAGCACAACTCTTCTTT.

Ten or more counts support this clone. The TCRdb record carries a much larger clone's protein, which differs from this DNA's translation at residue 17; a read error is the likely cause, and the protein listed here is the DNA translation. The chain uses TRDV1 and TRDJ2, with D maybe TRDD3 (6 bases). The CDR3 covers 24 residues. The V gene's germline CDR1 is TSWWSYY and CDR2 QGS. V shed 5 bases and J shed 4 bases, with 41 bases lying between them. The CDR3 DNA reads as TGTGCTCTTGGGAAGCGTTTGGCAATACTTTTCAAACTCCTTGGGGATGTGTCGACAGCACAACTCTTCTTT. Its protein is CALGKRLAILFKLLGDVSTAQLFF.

Turning to this clone: The mismatch at residue 6 between this DNA's translation and the TCRdb protein of a much larger clone likely reflects a read error; the protein shown is translated from the DNA. The chain couples TRDV2 to TRDJ1, with 7 bases lining up with TRDD3. Matching the DNA to germline supplied the J gene, which TCRdb does not give. The CDR3 has 14 residues. Germline V gives CDR1 GEAIGNYY, CDR2 EKD. Trimming took 0 bases from V and 4 from J; bases not matched to a gene: 4. The CDR3 loop is CACDTGGIGDKLIF. The CDR3 DNA reads as TGTGCCTGTGACACCGGGGGGATCGGCGATAAACTCATCTTT.

At least ten counts were recorded for this clone. With only one base between it and a far larger clone, this is likely a read error. Other DNA sequences within the sample encode an identical CDR3. The J gene is TRDJ3, the V gene TRDV2; 9 bases are a match to TRDD3. As TCRdb names no J gene, one was assigned here on the basis of a DNA match to germline. CDR3 length: 19 amino acids. CDR1 and CDR2 from the germline V gene are GEAIGNYY and EKD. CDR3 amino acids: CACDTGCLGDPWDTRQMFF. DNA of the CDR3: TGTGCCTGCGACACCGGGTGTCTGGGGGATCCCTGGGACACCCGACAGATGTTTTTC.

This clone is medium-sized. Other DNA sequences in the sample encode the same CDR3. V gene TRDV2 combines with J gene TRDJ1; 10 bases are a match to TRDD3. This CDR3 comprises 15 residues. From germline, CDR1 is GEAIGNYY and CDR2 EKD. V shed 1 base, J shed 8 bases, and the junction held 9 bases outside the gene matches. The CDR3 is CACDTRVLGDDKLIF. CDR3 coding DNA: TGTGCCTGTGACACGAGAGTACTGGGGGATGACAAACTCATCTTT.

There are many counts of this clone. TCRdb records a much larger clone's protein for this DNA, with a difference at residue 5 that likely arises from a read error; the protein given is the translation of the DNA. V usage is TRDV1 and J usage is TRDJ1; 10 bases align to TRDD3. The J gene comes from matching the DNA to germline here; TCRdb lacks it. V was clipped by 4 bases and J by 1 base; unmatched bases: 21. Germline CDR1 TSWWSYY, CDR2 QGS. The CDR3 totals 21 residues. The CDR3 nucleotides read TGTGCTCTTGGGGGCCACTTCCTTATTCTTGGGGGATACCGGGGCACCGATAAACTCATCTTT. This encodes CALGGHFLILGGYRGTDKLIF.

A few counts support this clone. This could be a read error, since a much larger clone is one nucleotide away. The chain carries TRDV1 and TRDJ1, with 13 positions matching TRDD3. TCRdb is silent on the J gene; assignment here came from matching the DNA to germline. CDR1 is TSWWSYY and CDR2 is QGS in the germline V gene. The CDR3 runs to 23 residues. CDR3 DNA: TGTGCTCTTTTGGCCCCTTCCTACTGCACGTACTGGGGGATACGCCTGTGTTCCGATAGACTCATCTTT. Protein product: CALLAPSYCTYWGIRLCSDRLIF.

This clone qualifies as medium-sized (0.01 to 0.1%). The chain couples TRDV1 to TRDJ2; D may be TRDD2 (5 bases). The CDR3 extends over 19 amino acids. Germline values: CDR1 TSWWSYY, CDR2 QGS. V shed 3 bases and J shed 4 bases, with 24 bases lying between them. The CDR3 sequence: CALGDLRTFSVLPTAQLFF. The CDR3 DNA reads TGTGCTCTTGGGGACCTTCGCACCTTCTCCGTTCTGCCGACAGCACAACTCTTCTTT.

This clone was recorded a few times. A far more abundant clone sits one base away, making this likely a read error. In the same sample, other DNA sequences code for this CDR3. The chain combines TRDV1 with TRDJ1; TRDD2 agrees at 8 bases. Since TCRdb gives no J gene, matching the DNA to germline was used here to assign it. The junction had 24 bases not matched to a gene; V was cut back by 1 base and J by 8 bases. CDR1 is TSWWSYY and CDR2 is QGS in the germline V gene. This CDR3 spans 20 amino acids. The CDR3 reads CALGEQKDFLRFRGLYKLIF. Written as DNA, the CDR3 is TGTGCTCTTGGGGAACAAAAAGACTTCCTACGTTTTCGGGGGCTCTACAAACTCATCTTT.

This clone has more than one count but fewer than ten. The likely explanation is a read error, given a far larger clone one base away. The same CDR3 also results from other DNA sequences found in this sample. V gene TRDV1 combines with J gene TRDJ1; 12 bases are a match to TRDD3. Assignment of the J gene here rests on matching the DNA to germline, because TCRdb gives none. The CDR3 covers 22 residues. The germline gives CDR1 TSWWSYY, CDR2 QGS. The CDR3 DNA reads TGTGCCCTTGGGGAACCCATTCCTACGATATTTCTGGGGGATACGTGGACCGATAAACTCATCTTT. Residues: CALGEPIPTIFLGDTWTDKLIF.

A remark on this clone: The protein TCRdb gives is from a much larger clone and does not agree with this DNA's translation at residue 5, likely a read error; the protein shown here comes from the DNA. The rearrangement joins TRDV1 to TRDJ1; 7 bases are a match to TRDD2. Germline CDR1 is TSWWSYY and CDR2 is QGS. The CDR3 is made up of 21 amino acids. V lost 4 bases to trimming and J lost 5 bases; unmatched junction nucleotides: 28. The CDR3 DNA sequence: TGTGCTCTTGGGGGTGGGGCCTTCCAATCCCTCTTTACCCTTCCTGGAGATAAACTCATCTTT. It yields the protein CALGGGAFQSLFTLPGDKLIF.

This clone has at least ten counts. The genes are TRDV1 and TRDJ1; TRDD3 agrees at 7 bases. This CDR3 has 16 amino acids. CDR1 TSWWSYY and CDR2 QGS come from the germline V gene. J gave up 2 bases and V 8 bases, and 14 bases lay outside the gene matches. Written as DNA, the CDR3 is TGTGCTCTTCGGGGGCTGGGGGTCCAAGGGACCGATAAACTCATCTTT. Translation: CALRGLGVQGTDKLIF.

This clone turned up a few times. The protein TCRdb lists belongs to a much larger clone and differs from this DNA's translation at residue 8, which points to a read error; the protein shown is made from the DNA. The rearrangement joins TRDV1 to TRDJ2, with unresolved D. Germline CDR1 reads TSWWSYY; CDR2 reads QGS. V was cut by 1 base and J by 12 bases, with 27 bases left in between. The CDR3 contains 18 residues. CDR3 sequence (DNA): TGTGCTCTTGGGGAACCCCCACCCCCCTCCCTGCCCGTCCTTGAACTCTTCTTT. Amino acid sequence: CALGEPPPPSLPVLELFF.

Note on this clone: A far larger clone is one base from this, pointing to a likely read error. Other nucleotide sequences in the sample specify the same CDR3. The chain recombines TRDV2 with TRDJ1, with D possibly TRDD3 on 5 matching bases. No J segment appears in TCRdb, so it was assigned here by matching the sequence to germline. Germline V gene sequence: CDR1 GEAIGNYY, CDR2 EKD. V gave up 2 bases and J gave up 3 bases, with 15 bases separating them. The CDR3 contains 15 residues. CDR3 bases: TGTGCCTGTGACAGCCTGGGAGACCTCTCCGATAAACTCATCTTT. It yields the protein CACDSLGDLSDKLIF.

To note about this clone: The amino acid sequence in TCRdb belongs to a much larger clone and departs from this DNA's translation at residue 11, likely a sequencing read error; the sequence shown is translated from the DNA. This rearrangement joins TRDV1 to TRDJ1; a possible D gene is TRDD2 (6 bases). Because TCRdb records no J gene, it was assigned here through a match of the DNA to germline. The CDR3 contains 20 residues. V lost 2 bases and J 0 bases, leaving 25 bases between the germline ends. The germline V gene has CDR1 TSWWSYY and CDR2 QGS. The CDR3, as DNA: TGTGCTCTTGGGGAAATCGTCCTACGCTACCGGGGGGGGTACACCGATAAACTCATCTTT. It is translated as CALGEIVLRYRGGYTDKLIF.

This clone showed up just a few times. The TCRdb protein, from a much larger clone, departs from this DNA's translation at residue 10, likely by read error; the protein shown derives from the DNA. This chain joins TRDV3 and TRDJ1, with 8 bases fitting TRDD3. Germline V gene sequence: CDR1 TVYSNPD, CDR2 GDNSRS (reference sequence). This CDR3 region has 17 residues. J lost 0 bases, V lost 0 bases, and 12 bases had no gene match. CDR3 sequence: CAFSFRTGGLYTDKLIF. DNA of the CDR3: TGTGCCTTTAGCTTCCGGACTGGGGGTCTGTACACCGATAAACTCATCTTT.